The rows below give T cell receptor beta chains drawn from one sample of a study of post-analysis software for immune sequencing data. MiXCR was run by TCRdb on the PCR reads, yielding one entry per CDR3 protein. The top ten hold around 6% of the sample, which has about 540,000 distinct CDR3 sequences, around 34% seen once. Sequenced material: blood. The receptors come from a girl aged 2-17 years with multiple sclerosis. CDR3s include the opening cysteine and the closing phenylalanine or tryptophan. A D gene is named only where the DNA matches it firmly. Clone size, where shown, is once, few, many, or a class for clones that have expanded.

TRBJ1-1 NA few TRBV4-1 CASSPFGLGNTEAFF TGCGCCAGCAGCCCGTTCGGGTTGGGGAACACTGAAGCTTTCTTT
TRBJ1-1 TRBD1 few TRBV10-3 CAISGTGGLNTEAFF TGTGCCATCAGTGGGACAGGAGGATTGAACACTGAAGCTTTCTTT
TRBJ2-7 NA NA TRBV2 CASSETTLKYF TGTGCCAGCAGTGAGACGACTCTCAAGTACTTC
TRBJ1-5 NA many TRBV28 CASKSPLFSDSPNQPQHF TGTGCCAGCAAATCACCGCTTTTCTCGGACAGCCCGAATCAGCCCCAGCATTTT
TRBJ1-5 NA few TRBV20-1 CSADTMEVRNQPQHF TGCAGTGCTGACACTATGGAGGTTCGGAATCAGCCCCAGCATTTT
TRBJ2-1 NA NA TRBV12-3/TRBV12-4 CASSPSGFSYNEQFF TGTGCCAGCAGTCCATCGGGGTTCTCCTACAATGAGCAGTTCTTC
TRBJ2-3 TRBD2 NA TRBV11-2 CASSLVSSGGEDTQYF TGTGCCAGCAGCTTAGTGTCCAGCGGGGGGGAGGATACGCAGTATTTT
TRBJ2-3 NA many TRBV7-2 CASRPRRIITDTQYF TGTGCCAGCAGGCCCAGACGGATTATCACAGATACGCAGTATTTT
TRBJ1-1 NA few TRBV6-6 CASSYLGGGDTEAFF TGTGCCAGCAGTTACTTGGGGGGAGGGGACACTGAAGCTTTCTTT
TRBJ2-5 NA few TRBV11-2 CASSLAGAILETQYF TGTGCCAGCAGCTTAGCGGGGGCCATCCTTGAGACCCAGTACTTC
TRBJ2-5 TRBD1 NA TRBV11-2 CASSLWVGGQAQYF TGTGCCAGCAGCTTATGGGTTGGAGGACAGGCGCAGTACTTC
TRBJ2-7 NA NA TRBV5-1 CASHQRAGSYEQYF TGCGCCAGCCACCAACGGGCCGGCTCCTACGAGCAGTACTTC
TRBJ2-5 TRBD2 NA TRBV7-2 CASSRGLEETQYF TGTGCCAGCAGCAGGGGACTAGAAGAGACCCAGTACTTC
TRBJ2-1 NA NA TRBV7-9 CASSLDLALYNEQFF TGTGCCAGCAGCTTAGATCTAGCCCTCTACAATGAGCAGTTCTTC
TRBJ2-3 TRBD2 few TRBV5-1 CASSVQVAGVFIDTQYF TGCGCCAGCAGCGTACAAGTAGCGGGGGTATTTATAGATACGCAGTATTTT
TRBJ2-1 NA NA TRBV2 CASSENREYNEQFF TGTGCCAGCAGTGAAAACAGGGAATACAATGAGCAGTTCTTC
TRBJ2-5 NA few TRBV20-1 CSARPGTEETQYF TGCAGTGCTAGGCCAGGTACTGAAGAGACCCAGTACTTC
TRBJ2-1 TRBD2 NA TRBV6-4 CASSGTGLAGGRYNEQFF TGTGCCAGCAGTGGTACGGGACTAGCGGGGGGTAGATACAATGAGCAGTTCTTC
TRBJ2-1 NA NA TRBV6-1 CASSEALRNEQFF TGTGCCAGCAGTGAAGCGCTCCGAAATGAGCAGTTCTTC
TRBJ2-3 NA few TRBV7-2 CASSPSRGATDTQYF TGTGCCAGCAGCCCCTCCCGGGGGGCCACAGATACGCAGTATTTT
TRBJ1-4 TRBD1 NA TRBV6-5 CASSTDGRRTGLFF TGTGCCAGCAGTACGGATGGGAGGCGGACAGGACTGTTTTTT
TRBJ1-5 NA NA TRBV20-1 CSATDPSNQPQHF TGCAGTGCTACAGATCCTAGCAATCAGCCCCAGCATTTT
TRBJ2-1 NA NA TRBV7-9 CASSPLRDTTVGSYNEQFF TGTGCCAGCAGCCCCCTGAGGGACACGACCGTCGGATCCTACAATGAGCAGTTCTTC
TRBJ2-3 NA few TRBV24-1 CATSTRVQDTQYF TGTGCCACCAGTACCAGGGTGCAGGATACGCAGTATTTT
TRBJ1-2 TRBD1 NA TRBV11-2 CASSLEDRGSGYTF TGTGCCAGCAGCTTAGAGGACAGGGGTAGCGGCTACACCTTC
TRBJ2-1 TRBD1 NA TRBV20-1 CSALGTVAYNEQFF TGCAGTGCTTTAGGGACAGTGGCCTACAATGAGCAGTTCTTC
TRBJ2-3 NA few TRBV5-5 CASSLLGRQDTQYF TGTGCCAGCAGCTTATTGGGACGTCAAGATACGCAGTATTTT
TRBJ2-3 TRBD2 NA TRBV6-1 CVSSSLAGGSEGTDTQYF TGTGTCAGCAGCTCGCTAGCGGGGGGCTCGGAAGGCACAGATACGCAGTATTTT
TRBJ2-3 TRBD1 NA TRBV5-1 CASSLEGGRADAQYF TGCGCCAGCAGCTTGGAAGGGGGCAGGGCAGATGCGCAGTATTTT
TRBJ2-7 TRBD1 few TRBV2 CASSPQGQGAYEQYF TGTGCCAGCAGTCCCCAGGGACAGGGAGCCTACGAGCAGTACTTC
TRBJ2-4 NA NA TRBV12-3/TRBV12-4 CASSLFRQNIQYF TGTGCCAGCAGTTTATTCAGGCAAAACATTCAGTACTTC
TRBJ1-1 TRBD1 NA TRBV14 CASNQVQGRTEAFF TGTGCCAGCAACCAAGTACAGGGGAGAACTGAAGCTTTCTTT
TRBJ1-2 NA once TRBV6-5 CASSDGETNYGYTF TGTGCCAGCAGTGACGGGGAGACCAACTATGGCTACACCTTC
TRBJ1-2 NA many TRBV9 CASSVEGHPGSNYGYTF TGTGCCAGCAGCGTAGAGGGACACCCCGGATCTAACTATGGCTACACCTTC
TRBJ2-7 NA NA TRBV7-9 CASSSEGTGSPHEQYF TGTGCCAGCAGCTCAGAGGGAACAGGGAGCCCCCACGAGCAGTACTTC
TRBJ2-5 NA NA TRBV6-5 CASSYLRGRETQYF TGTGCCAGCAGTTATCTCAGGGGTAGAGAGACCCAGTACTTC
TRBJ2-1 NA NA TRBV28 CASSRISGSSYNEQFF TGTGCCAGCAGCAGGATTAGCGGTAGCTCCTACAATGAGCAGTTCTTC
TRBJ2-3 TRBD2 once TRBV9 CASSVDPSGGAKDTQYF TGTGCCAGCAGCGTAGATCCTAGCGGGGGGGCCAAAGATACGCAGTATTTT
TRBJ2-3 NA NA TRBV25-1 CASTGLLTDTQYF TGTGCCAGTACCGGCTTACTCACAGATACGCAGTATTTT
TRBJ1-6 TRBD1 NA TRBV9 CASSTPGQGPPPLHF TGTGCCAGCAGCACACCGGGACAGGGTCCTCCCCCCCTCCACTTT
TRBJ1-1 NA NA TRBV6-6 CASSPRGDEAFF TGTGCCAGCAGTCCTCGAGGGGATGAAGCTTTCTTT
TRBJ2-7 NA NA TRBV7-2 CASSFRSDKSYEQYF TGTGCCAGCAGCTTCCGTAGCGACAAATCCTACGAGCAGTACTTC
TRBJ2-1 TRBD2 NA TRBV11-3 CASSLVSGGAAAEQFF TGTGCCAGCAGCTTAGTTAGCGGGGGGGCCGCGGCTGAGCAGTTCTTC
TRBJ2-5 NA few TRBV7-2 CASSSYGPQETQYF TGTGCCAGCAGCTCCTATGGGCCCCAAGAGACCCAGTACTTC
TRBJ2-1 NA NA TRBV12-3/TRBV12-4 CASLDGGSYNEQFF TGTGCCAGCCTAGACGGGGGCTCCTACAATGAGCAGTTCTTC
TRBJ2-1 TRBD2 many TRBV7-3 CASSRGLAGGPMDEQFF TGTGCCAGCAGCCGAGGACTAGCGGGGGGGCCTATGGATGAGCAGTTCTTC
TRBJ2-7 NA NA TRBV10-2 CASRTGVGDYEQYF TGCGCCAGCAGGACAGGTGTTGGCGACTACGAGCAGTACTTC
TRBJ2-3 TRBD1 few TRBV10-1 CASSDGQGRSTDTQYF TGCGCCAGTTCCGACGGACAGGGGAGGTCCACAGATACGCAGTATTTT
TRBJ1-5 NA NA TRBV20-1 CSARDQGPRGNQPLHF TGCAGTGCTAGAGATCAGGGACCGAGAGGCAATCAGCCCCTGCATTTT
TRBJ2-4 NA NA TRBV5-1 CASSYATPTDIQYF TGCGCCAGCAGCTACGCAACTCCAACAGACATTCAGTACTTC
TRBJ1-5 TRBD1 NA TRBV18 CASSPAGTGGGQPQHF TGTGCCAGCTCACCAGCAGGGACAGGGGGAGGACAGCCCCAGCATTTT
TRBJ2-4 TRBD1 few TRBV28 CASSPGTGRWEQYF TGTGCCAGCAGTCCCGGGACAGGGAGGTGGGAGCAGTACTTC
TRBJ2-3 NA NA TRBV6-1 CASSAALSPSTDTQYF TGTGCCAGCAGCGCGGCTCTCAGCCCGAGCACAGATACGCAGTATTTT